The entry below describes one T cell receptor (beta chain). Original processing methods: It was from reference gene primer amplification that nucleated cell counts were estimated. Assay: immunoSEQ multiplex PCR; the TCRdb copy retains only in-frame clones and omits some. The DNA gave D and trimming, while V, J and clone size come from that table. The table has under 250,000 clones, around 81% seen once; the top ten hold roughly 2.3%. The CDR3 is 14 residues long. Per the germline V gene, CDR1 is MNHEY and CDR2 is SVGAGI. Trimming shortened V by 8 bases and J by 3 bases, and 16 bases separated the two germline ends. This specimen comes from a study of blood T cell repertoires in COVID-19. The overall study: The United States, Italy and Spain provided the acute and convalescent COVID-19 samples. From T cells, B-cell-depleted T cells, or PBMCs came the material, which was cDNA or gDNA.

The V gene is TRBV6-5, the J gene TRBJ1-2; D gene ambiguous. Sequences were obtained from peripheral blood. The sequence was obtained from a woman in her sixties or seventies with acute or convalescent COVID-19. For the CDR3, the DNA is TGTGCCAGCGCGGCCCGACTTGTTGACTATGGCTACACCTTC. Translated: CASAARLVDYGYTF.